The source of this T cell receptor beta chain is a study of Graves' ophthalmopathy and Graves' hyperthyroidism (dated by TCRdb to between 2017 and 2018). About the study as a whole: Peripheral blood samples were taken at the time of initial diagnosis, before any treatment was given. To explore V-J signatures that separate ophthalmopathy from hyperthyroidism, a discovery set of approximately 100 patients was enrolled, consisting of under 50 with ophthalmopathy and 57 with stable hyperthyroidism. For independent validation, a separate cohort was made up of about 18 hyperthyroidism patients plus 17 patients who later progressed from hyperthyroidism to ophthalmopathy. In total, approximately 140 blood samples were TCR-sequenced: roughly 45 ophthalmopathy, under 85 hyperthyroidism and about 17 hyperthyroidism-to-ophthalmopathy patients. TCR beta repertoire signatures were used to distinguish Graves' ophthalmopathy from Graves' hyperthyroidism and to predict progression to ophthalmopathy. In more than five hyperthyroidism patients, the T-cell repertoires found in thyroid tissue were compared with those found in blood. Once sampling was done, hyperthyroidism patients were given methimazole at a starting dose of 30 mg daily, while ophthalmopathy patients were given high-dose intravenous methylprednisolone. The approximately 100 discovery patients were divided at random into training and test sets in a 7:3 ratio.

Ophthalmopathy patients had moderately to severely active disease, Clinical Activity Score of at least 3, NOSPECS grade of at least 4, and disease duration under 3 months. Patients were excluded if they had other autoimmune diseases, uncontrolled infections, pregnancy or lactation. Clinical symptoms, serum thyroxine, TRAb, thyroid ultrasound and orbital computed tomography were used for diagnosis. PBMCs were isolated from 10 ml of fresh peripheral blood by Ficoll-Paque density gradient centrifugation. Total RNA was extracted with Trizol reagent and quality-checked on an Agilent 2100 Bioanalyzer. TCR beta CDR3 regions were amplified from RNA transcripts for repertoire sequencing. A first-round RT-PCR used HTBI primers with the Qiagen OneStep RT-PCR kit, followed by a second-round multiplex PCR, size selection and purification. Libraries were sequenced paired-end with 100 bp reads on an Illumina HiSeq2000. On the authors' methods: SOAPnuke was used to process the reads, throwing out any read that had adapters, had uncalled bases, had a mean Phred below 15, or lacked an exact constant-primer or identifier match. High-quality paired reads were merged with COPE v1.2.5. Unique nucleotide sequences were defined as clonotypes and aligned to IMGT TRB V, D and J references using MiTCR v1.1. The analysis was limited to V-J combinations with a frequency above 0.0001, which together covered more than 99% of repertoires. For each V-J combination, a TCR clonal expansion and chaos score was defined as the ratio of F50 clonal expansion to chaos observed in the TCRdist matrix. Features were reduced by Welch's t-statistics and random forest to roughly 14 V-J combinations, which fed a naive Bayes classifier. The Morisita-Horn index was used to measure how similar the thyroid and blood repertoires were. The public reads were quality trimmed at Q25 with fastp and then assembled into clones with MiXCR by TCRdb, keeping productive beta chains. CDR3 protein sequences are deduplicated, and each keeps its most common genes and DNA. TCRdb's processing, not the authors', yielded these V and J calls. This sample is represented by roughly 160,000 distinct CDR3 sequences; approximately 40% of them were singletons. The ten largest clones represent 5.8% of the sample.

General conclusions and limits of the study: Most of the expanded thyroid clonotypes with a frequency above 0.001 were also detected in blood, and it was suggested that the thyroid immune response may be reflected by blood repertoires. No statistical method was used to set the sample size in advance, and the investigators knew which group each participant was assigned to. In validation, the model predicted ophthalmopathy progression with more than 55% sensitivity and roughly 72% specificity; 12 predicted patients were CT-confirmed with GO in a median of roughly 6.8 months. In cross-validation, the 13-signature model distinguished ophthalmopathy from stable hyperthyroidism with 87.88% sensitivity and approximately 81% specificity, while in the test set the corresponding values were approximately 79% and 70%.

In the case of this clonotype: Which antigen it targets is not known. Base qualities are not recorded, but no much larger clone differs from it by a single base.

This receptor was taken from a woman aged 40 to 49 with Graves' ophthalmopathy. Donor details come from another sample of the same person, matched by shared clones. The sequencing sample was made of peripheral blood.

The CDR3 is CASSLRQGDEQYF. The sequenced DNA: TGTGCCAGCAGTTTAAGGCAGGGCGACGAGCAGTACTTC. The chain employs TRBV12-3 or TRBV12-4 and TRBJ2-7; TRBD1 might be the D gene, on 5 matching bases. The CDR3 sequence holds 13 residues, the cysteine and phenylalanine included. CDR3 DNA only is kept here, 39 bases in frame from base 1. V is reduced by 2 bases and J by 5 bases, leaving a spacing of 10 bases between them.